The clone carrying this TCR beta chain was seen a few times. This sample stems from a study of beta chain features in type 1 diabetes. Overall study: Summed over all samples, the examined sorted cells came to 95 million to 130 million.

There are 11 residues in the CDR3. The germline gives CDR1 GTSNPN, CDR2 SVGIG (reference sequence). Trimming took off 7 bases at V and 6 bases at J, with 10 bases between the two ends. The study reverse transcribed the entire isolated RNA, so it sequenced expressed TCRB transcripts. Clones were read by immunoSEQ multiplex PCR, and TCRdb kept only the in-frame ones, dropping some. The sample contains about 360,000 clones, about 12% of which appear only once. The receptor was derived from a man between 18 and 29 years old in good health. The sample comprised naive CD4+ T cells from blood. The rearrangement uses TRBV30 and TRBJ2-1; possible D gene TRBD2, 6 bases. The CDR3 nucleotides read TGTGCCTTCGGGGAGGTCAATGAGCAGTTCTTC. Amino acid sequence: CAFGEVNEQFF.